This is a list of T cell receptor beta chains from one sample in a study of blood T cell repertoires in COVID-19. The protocol was immunoSEQ multiplex PCR, while the TCRdb copy is restricted to in-frame clones and leaves out a portion. Altogether 60,000 to 75,000 clones are present, almost 90% being singletons, with the ten largest covering around 20%. Specimen: peripheral blood. The receptors come from an elderly woman with active COVID-19. CDR3s include the opening cysteine and the closing phenylalanine or tryptophan. The D gene is left open where the match is weak. Clone size appears in some rows only: once, few, many, or a class for an expanded clone.

d_gene,v_gene,j_gene,abundance,CDR3nt,CDR3aa
TRBD1,TRBV2,TRBJ2-2,NA,TGTGCCAGCAGGCCCCAGGGGGCGGCGGGGGGGGAGCTGTTTTTT,CASRPQGAAGGELFF
TRBD2,TRBV4-2,TRBJ2-5,few,TGTGCCAGCAGCCAAGAACTAGCGGGGGGCAGGGCTCAAGAGACCCAGTACTTC,CASSQELAGGRAQETQYF
NA,TRBV30,TRBJ2-1,once,TGTGCCTGGAGTGCCTTCCTTGAGGGGGAACAGTTCTTC,CAWSAFLEGEQFF
TRBD2,TRBV24-1,TRBJ2-3,NA,TGTGCCACTGGGCCAACGGGGGGGAGCACAGATACGCAGTATTTT,CATGPTGGSTDTQYF
TRBD1,TRBV5-1,TRBJ2-4,NA,TGCGCCAGCAGCTCGGGGGGACAGGGCTATCTAGCCAAAAACATTCAGTACTTC,CASSSGGQGYLAKNIQYF
TRBD2,TRBV3-1/TRBV3-2,TRBJ2-1,NA,TGTGCCAGCAGCCAAGGGGGACTAGCGGGGCCTACCCGCTACAATGAGCAGTTCTTC,CASSQGGLAGPTRYNEQFF
TRBD1,TRBV5-1,TRBJ1-2,NA,TGCGCCAGCAGCTTTCAGGGGGCTGAGGGCTACACCTTC,CASSFQGAEGYTF
TRBD1,TRBV24-1,TRBJ2-2,NA,TGTGCCACCAGTGACACTCGGACAGGGGACACCGGGGAGCTGTTTTTT,CATSDTRTGDTGELFF
NA,TRBV7-9,TRBJ2-3,once,TGTGCCAGCAGCTGGGGAGGGGGGGGCACAGATACGCAGTATTTT,CASSWGGGGTDTQYF
TRBD1,TRBV5-4,TRBJ2-5,few,TGTGCCAGCAGCTTGGGGGGACAGGGGCCGCAAGAGACCCAGTACTTC,CASSLGGQGPQETQYF
TRBD1,TRBV6-1,TRBJ1-5,NA,TGTGCCAGCAGTGAATTAGGGACAGGGTTGGGGCAGCCCCAGCATTTT,CASSELGTGLGQPQHF